The 12 T cell receptor beta chains below all came from one sample that was sequenced in a study of blood T cell repertoires in COVID-19. The data were produced by immunoSEQ multiplex PCR, yet TCRdb's version contains in-frame clones alone and is incomplete. In the table there are around 200,000 clones, 70% to 90% of which are singletons. The specimen sequenced was peripheral blood. The receptor source for this set is a man aged 80 or over with acute or convalescent COVID-19.

The CDR3 reads CASSFVGSGEKLFF. As DNA, the CDR3 is TGTGCCAGCAGCTTTGTTGGTTCGGGAGAAAAACTGTTTTTT. The V and J genes are TRBV11-3 and TRBJ1-4, with no clear D. V shed 3 bases and J shed 8 bases, with 13 bases lying between them. The CDR3 extends over 14 amino acids. CDR1 is SGHNT, CDR2 YENEEA, per germline.

The chain employs TRBV27 and TRBJ2-3, with 10 bases aligning to TRBD2. The CDR3 contains 17 residues. Germline-derived CDR1 and CDR2 are MNHEY and SMNVEV (reference sequence). Unmatched junction bases numbered 8, after V lost 1 base and J lost 4 bases. The DNA of the CDR3 is TGTGCCAGCAGTTTATTTGCTAGCGGGAGACGTGCAGATACGCAGTATTTT. Translated: CASSLFASGRRADTQYF.

The chain recombines TRBV6-6 with TRBJ1-6; 9 bases fit TRBD1. The J segment lost 14 bases and the V segment lost 6 bases, leaving 8 bases of the junction unmatched. The CDR3 is made up of 13 amino acids. Germline-derived CDR1 and CDR2 are MNHNY and SVGAGI (reference sequence). The CDR3 DNA reads as TGTGCCAGCAGCCCGGGACAGGGAAGGACCCTCCACTTT. Translated: CASSPGQGRTLHF.

This sequence joins TRBV20-1 and TRBJ1-2; no reliable D call. Trimming left V 6 bases short and J 3 bases short, with 8 bases between. Germline V gives CDR1 DFQATT, CDR2 SNEGSKA (reference sequence). There are 11 residues in the CDR3. CDR3 DNA sequence: TGCAGTGCGAGTAGAGACTATGGCTACACCTTC. It encodes CSASRDYGYTF.

The rearrangement uses TRBV4-2 and TRBJ2-5; a possible D gene is TRBD2 (5 bases). Trimming removed 3 bases at V and 4 bases at J, with 12 bases between. Germline V gene data show CDR1 as LGHNA and CDR2 as YNFKEQ. The CDR3 is 14 amino acids. DNA for the CDR3: TGTGCCAGCAGCCAGACGGGGTTAGGAGAGACCCAGTACTTC. This gives the protein CASSQTGLGETQYF.

This clone appeared a few times. This chain uses TRBV12-2 with TRBJ2-2; TRBD2 was called by the table and not checked on the DNA. TRBV12-2 has pseudogene status. CDR3 length: 12 residues. The CDR3 DNA follows: TGTGCAAGTCGCTTTCGGTACGGGGAGCTGTTTTTT. Translation gives CASRFRYGELFF.

V usage is TRBV7-2 and J usage is TRBJ1-1; D is undetermined. This CDR3 is built from 14 residues. Germline V lookup: CDR1 SGHTA, CDR2 FQGNSA. With 2 bases removed from V and 0 bases from J, the gap between germline ends came to 7 bases. This CDR3 is CASSLLSMNTEAFF. The CDR3 DNA reads as TGTGCCAGCAGCTTACTGAGCATGAACACTGAAGCTTTCTTT.

This sequence joins TRBV19 and TRBJ2-2; perhaps TRBD1 as D (5 bases). The CDR3 spans 14 residues. CDR1 is LNHDA and CDR2 is SQIVND in the germline V gene (reference sequence). V gave up 9 bases and J gave up 4 bases, with 15 bases separating them. CDR3 region: CASQIRESTGELFF. The CDR3 DNA is TGTGCCAGCCAAATCAGGGAAAGCACCGGGGAGCTGTTTTTT.

The sample holds a few counts of this clone. J is TRBJ2-1 and V is TRBV2, with D perhaps matching TRBD2 (6 bases). V lost 3 bases to trimming and J lost 10 bases, with 13 bases between them. There are 13 residues in the CDR3. Germline lookup yields CDR1 SNHLY and CDR2 FYNNEI. In nucleotides, the CDR3 is TGTGCCAGCAGTGACCCTCGGGGGAGCGAGCAGTTCTTC. It encodes CASSDPRGSEQFF.

The V and J genes are TRBV3-1 (or the pseudogene TRBV3-2) and TRBJ2-7; D possibly corresponds to TRBD1 (7 bases). This CDR3 region has 14 residues. V lost 3 bases and J lost 6, with 15 bases in between. Germline values: CDR1 LGHDT, CDR2 YNNKEL (reference sequence). The CDR3 DNA reads TGTGCCAGCAGCCACCATGTCCAGGGGGGCGAGCAGTACTTC. It is translated as CASSHHVQGGEQYF.

The chain uses TRBV5-4 and TRBJ2-1; 13 bases map to TRBD2. The V and J ends lost 3 bases and 6 bases, in that order; junction bases with no gene match: 3. Germline values: CDR1 SGHNT, CDR2 YYREEE (reference sequence). The CDR3 spans 15 residues. The DNA of the CDR3 is TGTGCCAGCAGCTCCGGGACTAGCGGGACCAATGAGCAGTTCTTC. Amino acid sequence: CASSSGTSGTNEQFF.

The chain employs TRBV13 and TRBJ1-4; D unresolved. Looked up from germline, CDR1 is PRHDT and CDR2 is FYEKMQ (reference sequence). CDR3 length: 14 amino acids. Between the trimmed V and J ends, which lost 5 bases and 2 bases, there was a span of 9 bases. This CDR3 reads CASSPGWTNEKLFF. CDR3 nucleotide sequence: TGTGCCAGCAGCCCCGGGTGGACTAATGAAAAACTGTTTTTT.